The 24 T cell receptor beta chains in this list originate from one sample, sequenced in a study of post-analysis software for immune sequencing data. Broader study findings: TRBV segments more frequent in patients than in controls numbered several and included TRBV5-6, TRBV5-1 and TRBV20-1.

Tagging with unique molecular identifiers was a feature of the TCR beta cDNA libraries. From the PCR reads, TCRdb called clonotypes with MiXCR, one entry per CDR3 protein. The sample has over 150,000 distinct CDR3 sequences; roughly 31% are singletons. These receptors have no identified antigens. The sequenced material came from blood. These receptors were taken from a girl between 5 and 17 years old with multiple sclerosis.

With regard to this clonotype: One end of the junction is discordant with germline, which a read error may explain. The chain recombines TRBV6-4 with TRBJ2-7, with D maybe TRBD2 (5 bases). This CDR3 is built from 14 residues. CDR1 and CDR2 from the germline V gene are MRHNA and SNTAGT. The CDR3 here is CTSSEAGPTYEQYF. DNA for the CDR3: TGTACCAGCAGTGAGGCGGGTCCTACCTACGAGCAGTACTTC.

The table lists this clonotype with a few counts. The chain is built from TRBV20-1 and TRBJ1-5; no definite D call. The V end was cut by 0 bases, the J end by 5 bases, with 8 bases between. This CDR3 region has 13 residues. The germline V gene encodes CDR1 DFQATT and CDR2 SNEGSKA (reference sequence). The CDR3 nucleotides are TGCAGTGCTAGAGAACGGGGAGATCAGCCCCAGCATTTT. Its translation is CSARERGDQPQHF.

This clonotype appeared once. The V call is TRBV13, the J call TRBJ2-5; 8 bases agree with TRBD2. The J call may not be correct, given that the DNA end is closer to TRBJ2-7. Germline V gene lookup returns CDR1 PRHDT and CDR2 FYEKMQ (reference sequence). The CDR3 is 16 amino acids. The CDR3 spells CASSLRLARSSYEQYF. CDR3 in DNA: TGTGCCAGCAGCTTACGACTAGCGAGAAGCTCCTACGAGCAGTACTTC.

The chain combines TRBV29-1 with TRBJ2-2; the D is unclear. V was trimmed by 4 bases and J by 1 base, leaving 25 bases between them. The CDR3 is 19 amino acids. CDR1 is SQVTM and CDR2 is ANQGSEA in the germline V gene. This CDR3 is CSVGLSGLGNIQNTGELFF. As DNA, the CDR3 is TGCAGCGTTGGCCTATCCGGGTTGGGAAACATACAGAACACCGGGGAGCTGTTTTTT.

This clonotype has a count of ten or more. This chain joins TRBV7-9 and TRBJ2-5; TRBD1 aligns across 7 bases. Germline V lookup: CDR1 SEHNR, CDR2 FQNEAQ (reference sequence). The CDR3 consists of 13 residues. V trimming: 5 bases; J trimming: 2 bases; junction bases outside the gene matches: 2. The CDR3 sequence is CASSATGQETQYF. In DNA form, the CDR3 reads TGTGCCAGCAGCGCGACAGGGCAAGAGACCCAGTACTTC.

This clonotype was picked up many times. This chain uses TRBV29-1 with TRBJ2-1, with no clear D. Germline CDR1 reads SQVTM; CDR2 reads ANQGSEA. Trimming pared 7 bases from V and 5 bases from J, leaving 15 bases between. CDR3 length equals 13 residues. The CDR3 spells CSAPIRSNNEQFF. CDR3 coding DNA: TGCAGCGCCCCCATCCGGTCGAACAATGAGCAGTTCTTC.

This clonotype occurred a few times. This chain joins TRBV20-1 and TRBJ1-2, with TRBD1 matching 7 bases. The CDR3 totals 13 residues. From germline, CDR1 is DFQATT and CDR2 SNEGSKA (reference sequence). V gave up 6 bases and J gave up 9 bases; unmatched junction bases: 13. Here the CDR3 DNA reads TGCAGTGCCAAGACAGGGCTGAAGGTCAGCTACACCTTC. Its protein is CSAKTGLKVSYTF.

The sample holds many counts of this clonotype. One base away lies a much larger clone, so this may be a sequencing read error. This chain connects TRBV12-3 or TRBV12-4 to TRBJ2-5, with D tentatively TRBD1 (7 bases). The CDR3 is 14 amino acids. Trimming removed 4 bases at V and 3 bases at J, with 12 bases between. The CDR3 sequence is CASSCVRGEETQYF. The CDR3 DNA follows: TGTGCCAGCAGTTGTGTCAGGGGGGAAGAGACCCAGTACTTC.

This clonotype was detected many times. The J gene is TRBJ1-5, the V gene TRBV29-1; 9 bases match TRBD1. CDR1 SQVTM and CDR2 ANQGSEA come from the germline V gene. J lost 5 bases, V lost 7 bases, and 3 bases had no gene match. The CDR3 consists of 12 residues. The CDR3 coding sequence is TGCAGCGCAGGGGACAGGGATCAGCCCCAGCATTTT. Translating it yields CSAGDRDQPQHF.

This clonotype was seen many times. The V call is TRBV5-6, the J call TRBJ2-3; 14 bases map to TRBD2. The trim removed 0 bases at V and 4 bases at J, leaving 1 base unmatched. This CDR3 region has 16 residues. CDR1 is SGHDT, CDR2 YYEEEE, per germline. The CDR3 region has the DNA TGTGCCAGCAGCTTGGGACTAGCGGGAGGGTCAGATACGCAGTATTTT. Amino acid sequence: CASSLGLAGGSDTQYF.

The chain uses TRBV20-1 and TRBJ2-1; D ambiguous. The V gene lost 6 bases and the J gene lost 8 bases, with 20 bases spanning the gap. The germline gives CDR1 DFQATT, CDR2 SNEGSKA (reference sequence). The CDR3 runs 14 residues. The CDR3 DNA reads as TGCAGTGCCCCCAGACTTGCGGAGTTGGATGAGCAGTTCTTC. Amino acids: CSAPRLAELDEQFF.

This clonotype was counted only a few times. This chain links TRBV29-1 with TRBJ1-2; D unresolved. Germline CDR1 and CDR2: SQVTM and ANQGSEA. There are 13 residues in the CDR3. V lost 7 bases and J 8 bases, leaving 20 bases between the germline ends. The CDR3 sequence: CSAQDGGNQGYTF. The DNA of the CDR3 is TGCAGCGCGCAGGACGGAGGGAATCAGGGCTACACCTTC.

This clonotype showed up many times. The genes are TRBV27 and TRBJ2-1; no clear D. Germline CDR1 MNHEY, CDR2 SMNVEV (reference sequence). CDR3 length: 13 amino acids. V lost 3 bases and J 0 bases, leaving 3 bases between the germline ends. The CDR3 DNA reads as TGTGCCAGCAGTTTTGGCTCCTACAATGAGCAGTTCTTC. Translating gives CASSFGSYNEQFF.

The table lists this clonotype with many counts. The gene calls are TRBV4-1 and TRBJ2-1; the match to TRBD2 covers 11 bases. Germline CDR1 reads MGHRA; CDR2 reads YSYEKL. V shed 3 bases, J shed 9 bases, and the junction held 7 bases outside the gene matches. There are 15 residues in the CDR3. The CDR3 DNA is TGCGCCAGCAGCCAGATAGCGGGGGGGCACAGTGAGCAGTTCTTC. The encoded protein is CASSQIAGGHSEQFF.

This chain connects TRBV5-1 to TRBJ2-3, with D perhaps matching TRBD2 (6 bases). CDR1 is SGHRS, CDR2 YFSETQ, per germline. The CDR3 runs to 16 residues. Trimming left V 2 bases short and J 0 bases short, with 13 bases between. CDR3 sequence: CASSFKASVSTDTQYF. In nucleotides, the CDR3 is TGCGCCAGCAGCTTCAAGGCTAGCGTGAGCACAGATACGCAGTATTTT.

This clonotype appeared many times. The chain uses TRBV6-5 and TRBJ2-7; 12 bases are a match to TRBD2. The junction had 7 bases not matched to a gene; V was cut back by 6 bases and J by 4 bases. Germline V gene data show CDR1 as MNHEY and CDR2 as SVGAGI. This CDR3 region has 15 residues. The CDR3 protein is CASSSTSGRRYEQYF. Here the CDR3 DNA reads TGTGCCAGCAGCTCGACTAGCGGGAGAAGGTACGAGCAGTACTTC.

This clonotype was counted a few times. This chain joins TRBV9 and TRBJ1-1; D is uncertain. This CDR3 region has 12 residues. With 3 bases removed from V and 11 bases from J, the gap between germline ends came to 14 bases. CDR1 and CDR2 from the germline V gene are SGDLS and YYNGEE. The CDR3 DNA sequence: TGTGCCAGCAGCGGAGGGAAAAGGGAGGCTTTCTTT. Protein: CASSGGKREAFF.

In its sample, this clonotype was seen many times. This chain joins TRBV12-3 or TRBV12-4 and TRBJ1-2; D is ambiguous. There are 12 residues in the CDR3. The germline V and J ends were trimmed by 8 bases and 7 bases, with 14 bases remaining between them. The CDR3, as DNA: TGTGCCAGCGGCTATTTCCTTAGTGGCTACACCTTC. Translating it yields CASGYFLSGYTF.

This chain links TRBV28 with TRBJ1-1, with D possibly matching TRBD1 (5 bases). In germline, CDR1 is MDHEN, CDR2 SYDVKM. The V end was cut by 5 bases, the J end by 1 base, with 20 bases between. The CDR3 is 17 amino acids. CDR3 amino acids: CASSEGVREAPNTEAFF. The CDR3 region has the DNA TGTGCCAGCAGTGAGGGCGTCAGGGAGGCGCCGAACACTGAAGCTTTCTTT.

This clonotype has just a few counts. One end of the junction fails to match germline, which may point to a read error. This rearrangement joins TRBV7-3 to TRBJ2-5; 8 nucleotides match TRBD2. Germline V CDR1 and CDR2: SGHTA, FQGTGA. CDR3 size: 15 residues. The CDR3 spells CASSPSGRGEETPYF. In nucleotides, the CDR3 is TGTGCCAGCAGCCCAAGCGGGAGAGGTGAAGAGACCCCGTACTTC.

V and J are TRBV20-1 and TRBJ1-5; D may be TRBD1 (5 bases). This CDR3 spans 16 amino acids. Deletions cut 3 bases from V and 2 bases from J, with 17 bases between. The germline CDR1 and CDR2 sequences are DFQATT and SNEGSKA (reference sequence). DNA for the CDR3: TGCAGTGCTAGGCCTGCAGGGATGGGCGGCAATCAGCCCCAGCATTTT. It encodes CSARPAGMGGNQPQHF.

The chain uses TRBV29-1 and TRBJ2-2; maybe TRBD2 (7 bases). CDR1 is SQVTM, CDR2 ANQGSEA, per germline. Trimming removed 2 bases from V and 4 bases from J, with 8 bases in between. The CDR3 has 13 residues. In nucleotides, the CDR3 is TGCAGCGTTGAAAGGGGGGGCACCGGGGAGCTGTTTTTT. Amino acids: CSVERGGTGELFF.

V gene TRBV12-3 or TRBV12-4 combines with J gene TRBJ1-1; D possibly corresponds to TRBD1 (6 bases). The CDR3 is 13 amino acids. V dropped 6 bases and J dropped 4 bases, with 12 bases sitting between them. CDR3 DNA: TGTGCCAGCAGACCTGACAGGTTCACTGAAGCTTTCTTT. Amino acid sequence: CASRPDRFTEAFF.

This clonotype has only a few counts. The chain employs TRBV29-1 and TRBJ2-2; 8 nucleotides agree with TRBD2. This CDR3 is 14 amino acids long. CDR1 and CDR2 from the germline V gene are SQVTM and ANQGSEA. Unmatched junction bases numbered 8, after V lost 6 bases and J lost 5 bases. CDR3 sequence (DNA): TGCAGCGTCGTAGGGGTAGCGGGAACCGGGGAGCTGTTTTTT. Amino acids: CSVVGVAGTGELFF.